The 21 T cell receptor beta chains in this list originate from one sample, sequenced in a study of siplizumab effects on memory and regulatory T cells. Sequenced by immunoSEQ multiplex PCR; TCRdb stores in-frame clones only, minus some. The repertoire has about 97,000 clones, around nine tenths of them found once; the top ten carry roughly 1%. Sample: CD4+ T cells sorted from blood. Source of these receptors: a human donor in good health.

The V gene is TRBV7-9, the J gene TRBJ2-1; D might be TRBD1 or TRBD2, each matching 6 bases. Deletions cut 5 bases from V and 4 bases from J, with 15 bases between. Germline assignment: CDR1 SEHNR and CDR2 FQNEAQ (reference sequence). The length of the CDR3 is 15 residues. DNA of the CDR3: TGTGCCAGCAGCCCTAGGGGGGTTTCGTACAATGAGCAGTTCTTC. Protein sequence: CASSPRGVSYNEQFF.

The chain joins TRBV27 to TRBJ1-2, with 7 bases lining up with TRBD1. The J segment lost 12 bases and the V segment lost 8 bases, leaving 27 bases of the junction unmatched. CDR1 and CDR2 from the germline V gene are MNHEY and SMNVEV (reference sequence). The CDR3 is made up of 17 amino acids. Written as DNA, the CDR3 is TGTGCCAGCGGGACCCGGGACAGACTCGTTGGAGGGCACGCGGACACCTTC. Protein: CASGTRDRLVGGHADTF.

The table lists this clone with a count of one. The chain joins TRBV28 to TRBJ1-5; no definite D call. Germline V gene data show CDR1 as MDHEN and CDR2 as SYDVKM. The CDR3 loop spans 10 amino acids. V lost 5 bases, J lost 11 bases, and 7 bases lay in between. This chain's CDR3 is CASSRVAQHF. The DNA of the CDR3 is TGTGCCAGCAGTAGGGTGGCCCAGCATTTT.

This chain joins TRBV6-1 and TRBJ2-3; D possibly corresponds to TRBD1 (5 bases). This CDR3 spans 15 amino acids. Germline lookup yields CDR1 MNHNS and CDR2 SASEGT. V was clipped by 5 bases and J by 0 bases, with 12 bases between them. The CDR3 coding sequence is TGTGCCAGCAGTCAGGGTCCCACCAGCACAGATACGCAGTATTTT. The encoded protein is CASSQGPTSTDTQYF.

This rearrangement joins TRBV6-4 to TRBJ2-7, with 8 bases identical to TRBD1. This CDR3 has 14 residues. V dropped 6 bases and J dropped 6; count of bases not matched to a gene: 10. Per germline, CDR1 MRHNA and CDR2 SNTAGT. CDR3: CASSPGQGTGEQYF. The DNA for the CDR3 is TGTGCCAGCAGCCCCGGACAGGGAACGGGCGAGCAGTACTTC.

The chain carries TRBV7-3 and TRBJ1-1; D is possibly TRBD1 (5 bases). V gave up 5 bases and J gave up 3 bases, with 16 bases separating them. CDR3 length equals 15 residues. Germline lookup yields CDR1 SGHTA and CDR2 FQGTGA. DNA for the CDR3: TGTGCCAGCAGCCCTGGGGGAGCAGGCGACACTGAAGCTTTCTTT. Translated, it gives CASSPGGAGDTEAFF.

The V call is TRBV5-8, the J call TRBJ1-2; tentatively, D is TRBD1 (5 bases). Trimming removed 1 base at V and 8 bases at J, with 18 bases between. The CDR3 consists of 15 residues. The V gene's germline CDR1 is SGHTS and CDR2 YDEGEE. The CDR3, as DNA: TGTGCCAGCAGCTTGATAGGACCACAGGTAGACGGCTACACCTTC. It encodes CASSLIGPQVDGYTF.

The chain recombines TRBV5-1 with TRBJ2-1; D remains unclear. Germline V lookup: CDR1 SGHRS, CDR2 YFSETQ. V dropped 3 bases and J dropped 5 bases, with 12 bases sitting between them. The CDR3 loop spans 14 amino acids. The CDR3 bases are TGCGCCAGCAGCTACAATCAAGGGAACAATGAGCAGTTCTTC. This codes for CASSYNQGNNEQFF.

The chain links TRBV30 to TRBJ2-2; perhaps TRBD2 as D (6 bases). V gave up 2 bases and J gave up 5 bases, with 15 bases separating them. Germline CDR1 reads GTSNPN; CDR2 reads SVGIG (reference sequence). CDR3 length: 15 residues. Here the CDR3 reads CAWSPSWGRTGELFF. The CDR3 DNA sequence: TGTGCCTGGAGTCCCTCCTGGGGGAGGACCGGGGAGCTGTTTTTT.

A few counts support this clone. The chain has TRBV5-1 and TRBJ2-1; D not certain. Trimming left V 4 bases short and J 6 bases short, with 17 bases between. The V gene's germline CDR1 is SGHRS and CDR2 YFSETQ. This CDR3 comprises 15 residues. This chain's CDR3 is CASSAGNGYGNEQFF. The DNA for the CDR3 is TGCGCCAGCAGCGCCGGCAACGGATACGGCAATGAGCAGTTCTTC.

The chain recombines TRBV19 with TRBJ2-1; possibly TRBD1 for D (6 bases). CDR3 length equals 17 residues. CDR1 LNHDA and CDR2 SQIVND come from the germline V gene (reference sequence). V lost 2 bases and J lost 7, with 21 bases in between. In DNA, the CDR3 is TGTGCCAGTAGTATAAATCTGAGGGCAGGGGTGGTAAATGAGCAGTTCTTC. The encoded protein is CASSINLRAGVVNEQFF.

The CDR3 region is CASSSHRDRGSTGELFF. CDR3 DNA: TGCGCCAGCAGCTCACACCGGGACAGGGGGTCCACCGGGGAGCTGTTTTTT. The V call is TRBV5-1, the J call TRBJ2-2, with 11 bases lining up with TRBD1. The J segment lost 4 bases and the V segment lost 3 bases, leaving 8 bases of the junction unmatched. CDR1 and CDR2 from the germline V gene are SGHRS and YFSETQ. The CDR3 is made up of 17 amino acids.

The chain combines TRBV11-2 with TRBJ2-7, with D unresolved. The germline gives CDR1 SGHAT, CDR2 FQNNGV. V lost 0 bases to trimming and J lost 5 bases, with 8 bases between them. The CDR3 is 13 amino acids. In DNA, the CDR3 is TGTGCCAGCAGCTTAGATCGAGACGACGAGCAGTACTTC. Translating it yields CASSLDRDDEQYF.

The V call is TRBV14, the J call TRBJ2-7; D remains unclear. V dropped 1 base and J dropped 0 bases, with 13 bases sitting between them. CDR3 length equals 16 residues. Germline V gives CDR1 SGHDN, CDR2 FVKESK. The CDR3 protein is CASSQALGINSYEQYF. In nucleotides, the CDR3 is TGTGCCAGCAGCCAAGCCCTGGGCATAAACTCCTACGAGCAGTACTTC.

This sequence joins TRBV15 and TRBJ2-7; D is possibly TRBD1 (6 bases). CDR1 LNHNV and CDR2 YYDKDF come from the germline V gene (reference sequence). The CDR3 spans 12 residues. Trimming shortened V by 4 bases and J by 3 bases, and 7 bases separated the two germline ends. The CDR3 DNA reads TGTGCCACCAGCAAACAGGGCTACGAGCAGTACTTC. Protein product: CATSKQGYEQYF.

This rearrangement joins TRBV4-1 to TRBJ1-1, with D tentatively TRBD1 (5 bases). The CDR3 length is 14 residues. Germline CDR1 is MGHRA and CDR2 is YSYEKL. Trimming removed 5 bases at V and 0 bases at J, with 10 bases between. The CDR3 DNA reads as TGCGCCAGCAGCTACGGGACGGTGAACACTGAAGCTTTCTTT. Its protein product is CASSYGTVNTEAFF.

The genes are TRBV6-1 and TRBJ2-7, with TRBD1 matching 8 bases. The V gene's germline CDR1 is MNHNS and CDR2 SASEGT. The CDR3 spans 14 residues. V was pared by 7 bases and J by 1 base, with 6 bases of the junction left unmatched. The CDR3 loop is CASKPGQGSYEQYF. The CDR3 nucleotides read TGTGCCAGCAAACCCGGACAGGGTTCCTACGAGCAGTACTTC.

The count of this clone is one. CDR3 sequence reads: CAWRNNSPLHF. DNA for the CDR3: TGTGCCTGGCGGAATAATTCACCCCTCCACTTT. The rearrangement links TRBV30 to TRBJ1-6; no reliable D call. Trimming took off 5 bases at V and 5 bases at J, with 4 bases between the two ends. The CDR3 length is 11 residues. Germline V gives CDR1 GTSNPN, CDR2 SVGIG (reference sequence).

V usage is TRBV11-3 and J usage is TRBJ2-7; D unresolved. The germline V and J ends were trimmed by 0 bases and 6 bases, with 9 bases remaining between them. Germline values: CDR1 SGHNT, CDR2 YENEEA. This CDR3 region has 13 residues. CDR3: CASSLDRKSEQYF. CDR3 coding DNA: TGTGCCAGCAGCTTAGACCGAAAATCCGAGCAGTACTTC.

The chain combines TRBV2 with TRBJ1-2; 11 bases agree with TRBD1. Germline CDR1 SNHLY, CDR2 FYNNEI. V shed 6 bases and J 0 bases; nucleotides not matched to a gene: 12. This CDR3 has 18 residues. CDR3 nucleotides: TGTGCCAGCAGATATCCCGGGACAGGGGGTCCTACTAACTATGGCTACACCTTC. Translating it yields CASRYPGTGGPTNYGYTF.

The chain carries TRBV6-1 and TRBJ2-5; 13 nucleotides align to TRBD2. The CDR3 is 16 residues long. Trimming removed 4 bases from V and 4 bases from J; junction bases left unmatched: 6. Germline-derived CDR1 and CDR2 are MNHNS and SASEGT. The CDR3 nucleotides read TGTGCCAGCAGTGCGGGGACTAGCGGGACGAGAGAGACCCAGTACTTC. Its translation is CASSAGTSGTRETQYF.